This TCR beta chain was recovered during a study of T cells in Graves' hyperthyroidism and ophthalmopathy. RNA transcripts gave rise to amplified TCR beta CDR3 regions. HTBI primers were employed in a first-round RT-PCR of the TCR CDR3. From the multiplex PCR reads, TCRdb called clonotypes with MiXCR, one entry per CDR3 protein. The data contain approximately 690,000 distinct CDR3 sequences, about 14% of them singletons. The germline V gene encodes CDR1 DFQATT and CDR2 SNEGSKA (reference sequence). The CDR3 loop spans 14 amino acids. After removal of 6 bases from V and 5 bases from J, the junction contained 9 bases not matched to a gene.

The source material was blood. V and J are TRBV20-1 and TRBJ2-5, with 10 bases lining up with TRBD2. The receptor's source is a woman between 50 and 59 years old with Graves' ophthalmopathy. CDR3 sequence: CSAQASGSVETQYF. In nucleotides, the CDR3 is TGCAGTGCGCAAGCTAGCGGGAGTGTTGAGACCCAGTACTTC.